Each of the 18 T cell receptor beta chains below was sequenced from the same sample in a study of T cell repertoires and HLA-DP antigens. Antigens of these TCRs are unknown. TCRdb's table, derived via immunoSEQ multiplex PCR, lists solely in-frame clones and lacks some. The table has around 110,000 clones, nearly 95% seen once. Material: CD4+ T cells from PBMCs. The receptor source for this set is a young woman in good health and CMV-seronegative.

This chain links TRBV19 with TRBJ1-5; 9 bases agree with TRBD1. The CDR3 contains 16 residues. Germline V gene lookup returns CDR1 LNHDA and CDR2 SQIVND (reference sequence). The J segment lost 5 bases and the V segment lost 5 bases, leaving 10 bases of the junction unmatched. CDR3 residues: CASSPRDRVRDQPQHF. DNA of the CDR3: TGTGCCAGTAGTCCCCGGGACAGGGTAAGGGATCAGCCCCAGCATTTT.

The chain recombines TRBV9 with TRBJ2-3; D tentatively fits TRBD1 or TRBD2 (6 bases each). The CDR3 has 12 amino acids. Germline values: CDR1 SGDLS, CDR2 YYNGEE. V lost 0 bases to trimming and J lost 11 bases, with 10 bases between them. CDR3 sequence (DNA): TGTGCCAGCAGCGTAGTGGAGGGGGGGCAGTATTTT. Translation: CASSVVEGGQYF.

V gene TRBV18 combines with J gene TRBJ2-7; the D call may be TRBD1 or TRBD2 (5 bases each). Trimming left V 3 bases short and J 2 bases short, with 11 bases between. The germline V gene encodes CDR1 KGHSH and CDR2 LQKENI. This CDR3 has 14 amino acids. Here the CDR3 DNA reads TGTGCCAGCTCACCCCGGGACGGGCCCTACGAGCAGTACTTC. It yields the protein CASSPRDGPYEQYF.

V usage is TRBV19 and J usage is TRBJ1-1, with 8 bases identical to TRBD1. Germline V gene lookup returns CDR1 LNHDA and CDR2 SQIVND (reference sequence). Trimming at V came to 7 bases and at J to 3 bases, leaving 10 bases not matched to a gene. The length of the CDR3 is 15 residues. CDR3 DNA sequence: TGTGCCAGTACAGGGGGCGTGGTTGGGGACACTGAAGCTTTCTTT. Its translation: CASTGGVVGDTEAFF.

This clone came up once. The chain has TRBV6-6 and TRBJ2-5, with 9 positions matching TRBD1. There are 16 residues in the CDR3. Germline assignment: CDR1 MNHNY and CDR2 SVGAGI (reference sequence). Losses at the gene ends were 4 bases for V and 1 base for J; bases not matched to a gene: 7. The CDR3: CASSFFTGGFQETQYF. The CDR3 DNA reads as TGTGCCAGCAGTTTCTTCACAGGGGGCTTCCAAGAGACCCAGTACTTC.

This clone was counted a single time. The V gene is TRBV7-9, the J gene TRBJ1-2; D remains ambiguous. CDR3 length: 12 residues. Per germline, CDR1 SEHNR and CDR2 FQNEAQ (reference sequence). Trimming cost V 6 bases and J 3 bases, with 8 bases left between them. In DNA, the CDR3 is TGTGCCAGCAGGGACCTACACTATGGCTACACCTTC. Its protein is CASRDLHYGYTF.

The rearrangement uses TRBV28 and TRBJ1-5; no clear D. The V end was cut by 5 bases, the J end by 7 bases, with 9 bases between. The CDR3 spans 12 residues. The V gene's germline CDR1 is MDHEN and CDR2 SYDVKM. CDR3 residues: CASSPPRQPQHF. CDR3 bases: TGTGCCAGCAGTCCCCCCCGCCAGCCCCAGCATTTT. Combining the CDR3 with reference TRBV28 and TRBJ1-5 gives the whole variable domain DVKVTQSSRYLVKRTGEKVFLECVQDMDHENMFWYRQDPGLGLRLIYFSYDVKMKEKGDIPEGYSVSREKKERFSLILESASTNQTSMYLCASSPPRQPQHFGDGTRLSIL.

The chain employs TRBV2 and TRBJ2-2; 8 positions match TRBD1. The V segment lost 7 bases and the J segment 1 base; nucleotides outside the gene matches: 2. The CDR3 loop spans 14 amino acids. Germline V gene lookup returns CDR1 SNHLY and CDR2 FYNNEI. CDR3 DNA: TGTGCCAGCATGGGGACAGGGAACACCGGGGAGCTGTTTTTT. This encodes CASMGTGNTGELFF.

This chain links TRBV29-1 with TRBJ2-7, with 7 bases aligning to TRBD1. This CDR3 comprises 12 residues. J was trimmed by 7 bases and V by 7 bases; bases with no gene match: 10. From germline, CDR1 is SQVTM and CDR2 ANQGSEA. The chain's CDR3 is CSAGLRGREQYF. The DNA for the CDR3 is TGCAGCGCCGGGTTGAGGGGGCGAGAGCAGTACTTC.

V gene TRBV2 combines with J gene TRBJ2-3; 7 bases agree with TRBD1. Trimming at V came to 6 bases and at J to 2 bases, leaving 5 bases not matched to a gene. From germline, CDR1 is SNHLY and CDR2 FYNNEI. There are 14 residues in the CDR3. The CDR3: CASSADRDTDTQYF. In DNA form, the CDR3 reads TGTGCCAGCAGCGCAGACAGGGACACAGATACGCAGTATTTT.

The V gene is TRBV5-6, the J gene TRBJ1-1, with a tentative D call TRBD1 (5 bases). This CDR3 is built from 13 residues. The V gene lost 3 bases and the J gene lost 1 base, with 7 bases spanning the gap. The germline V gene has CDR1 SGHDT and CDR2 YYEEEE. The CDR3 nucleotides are TGTGCCAGCAGCTACACAGGGAACACTGAAGCTTTCTTT. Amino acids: CASSYTGNTEAFF.

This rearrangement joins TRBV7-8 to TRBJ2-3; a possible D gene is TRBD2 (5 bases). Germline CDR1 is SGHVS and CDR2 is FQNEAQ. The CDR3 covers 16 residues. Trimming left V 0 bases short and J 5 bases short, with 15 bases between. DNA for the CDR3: TGTGCCAGCAGCTTAGCCCAAAGCGGACGGGGAGATACGCAGTATTTT. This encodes CASSLAQSGRGDTQYF.

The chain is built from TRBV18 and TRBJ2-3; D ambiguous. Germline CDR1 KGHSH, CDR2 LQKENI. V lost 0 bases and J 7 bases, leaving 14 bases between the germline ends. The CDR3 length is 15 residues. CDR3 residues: CASSPPGSAENTQYF. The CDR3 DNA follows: TGTGCCAGCTCACCACCGGGATCAGCAGAGAATACGCAGTATTTT.

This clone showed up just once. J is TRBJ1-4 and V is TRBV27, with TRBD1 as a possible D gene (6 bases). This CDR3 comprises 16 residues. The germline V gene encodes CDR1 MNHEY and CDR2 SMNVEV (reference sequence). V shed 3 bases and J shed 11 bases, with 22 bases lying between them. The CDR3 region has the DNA TGTGCCAGCAGTTTGTTTACTGGGCAGGGGTTCAGTAAACTGTTTTTT. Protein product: CASSLFTGQGFSKLFF. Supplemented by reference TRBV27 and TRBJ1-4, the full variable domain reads EAQVTQNPRYLITVTGKKLTVTCSQNMNHEYMSWYRQDPGLGLRQIYYSMNVEVTDKGDVPEGYKVSRKEKRNFPLILESPSPNQTSLYFCASSLFTGQGFSKLFFGSGTQLSVL.

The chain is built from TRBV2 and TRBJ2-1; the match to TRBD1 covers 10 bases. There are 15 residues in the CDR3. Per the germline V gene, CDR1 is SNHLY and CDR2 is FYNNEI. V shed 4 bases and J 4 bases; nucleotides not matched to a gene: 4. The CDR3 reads CASSVTGGSYNEQFF. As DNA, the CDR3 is TGTGCCAGCAGTGTGACAGGGGGCAGTTACAATGAGCAGTTCTTC. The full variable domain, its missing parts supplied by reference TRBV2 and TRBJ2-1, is EPEVTQTPSHQVTQMGQEVILRCVPISNHLYFYWYRQILGQKVEFLVSFYNNEISEKSEIFDDQFSVERPDGSNFTLKIRSTKLEDSAMYFCASSVTGGSYNEQFFGPGTRLTVL.

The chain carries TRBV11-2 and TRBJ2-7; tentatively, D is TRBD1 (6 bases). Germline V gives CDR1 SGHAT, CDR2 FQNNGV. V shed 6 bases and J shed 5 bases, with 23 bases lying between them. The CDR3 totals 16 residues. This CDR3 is CASRGRSGQGNHEQYF. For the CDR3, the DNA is TGTGCCAGCAGAGGGCGGAGTGGTCAGGGGAACCACGAGCAGTACTTC.

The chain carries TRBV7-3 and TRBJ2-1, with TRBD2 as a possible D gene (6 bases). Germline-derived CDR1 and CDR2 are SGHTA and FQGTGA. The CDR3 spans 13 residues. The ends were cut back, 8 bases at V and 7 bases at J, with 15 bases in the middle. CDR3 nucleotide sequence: TGTGCCAGCGGCCCTAACGCGGGGAATGAGCAGTTCTTC. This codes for CASGPNAGNEQFF.

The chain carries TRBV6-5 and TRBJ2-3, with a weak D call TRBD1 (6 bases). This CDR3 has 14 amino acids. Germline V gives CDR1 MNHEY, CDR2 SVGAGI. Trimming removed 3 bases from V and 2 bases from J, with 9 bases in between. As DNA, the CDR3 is TGTGCCAGCAGTTATGGACAGACCACAGATACGCAGTATTTT. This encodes CASSYGQTTDTQYF.